This T cell receptor (beta chain) was identified during a study of T cell changes during pregnancy in multiple sclerosis. Profiling relied on immunoSEQ multiplex PCR, and the TCRdb table lists in-frame clones only, not all of them. The table has around 130,000 clones, around 93% seen once. V dropped 5 bases and J dropped 2; count of bases not matched to a gene: 3. Germline CDR1 and CDR2: SEHNR and FQNEAQ (reference sequence). There are 14 residues in the CDR3. The input for sequencing was peripheral blood, taken before pregnancy. The TCR sequence derives from a female donor with multiple sclerosis, enrolled in a pregnancy study. The V and J genes are TRBV7-9 and TRBJ1-3, with TRBD1 matching over 7 bases. CDR3 sequence reads: CASSPTGAGNTIYF. CDR3 nucleotides: TGTGCCAGCAGCCCCACAGGGGCTGGAAACACCATATATTTT. Complete variable domain (other parts from reference TRBV7-9 and TRBJ1-3): DTGVSQNPRHKITKRGQNVTFRCDPISEHNRLYWYRQTLGQGPEFLTYFQNEAQLEKSRLLSDRFSAERPKGSFSTLEIQRTEQGDSAMYLCASSPTGAGNTIYFGEGSWLTVV.